This TCR beta chain was sequenced for a study of HIV-infected patients and healthy controls. TCRdb itself ran the 5' RACE reads through MiXCR, one entry per CDR3 protein. The data hold about 67,000 distinct CDR3 sequences, with about 16% observed a single time. This clonotype was observed a handful of times. Material for sequencing was CD4+ T cells from blood. The receptor was derived from a human donor in good health.

The DNA of the CDR3 is TGTGCCAGCAGCCGTGGGCTGGGCCTGCAAGAGACCCAGTACTTC. Amino acid sequence: CASSRGLGLQETQYF. The chain combines TRBV5-4 with TRBJ2-5; no reliable D call. V lost 4 bases to trimming and J lost 2 bases, with 15 bases between them. Per germline, CDR1 SGHNT and CDR2 YYREEE (reference sequence). The CDR3 spans 15 residues.